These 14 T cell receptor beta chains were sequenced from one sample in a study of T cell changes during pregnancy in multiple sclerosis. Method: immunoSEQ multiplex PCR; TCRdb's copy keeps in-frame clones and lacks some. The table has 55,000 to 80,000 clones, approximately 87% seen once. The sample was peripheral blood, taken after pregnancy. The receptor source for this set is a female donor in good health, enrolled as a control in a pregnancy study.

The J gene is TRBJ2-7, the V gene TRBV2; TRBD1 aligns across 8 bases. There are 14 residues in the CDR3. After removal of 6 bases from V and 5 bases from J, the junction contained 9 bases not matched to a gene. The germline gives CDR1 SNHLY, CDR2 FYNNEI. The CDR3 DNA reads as TGTGCCAGCAGAGCCGGACAGGGTGCCCACGAGCAGTACTTC. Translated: CASRAGQGAHEQYF.

The CDR3 loop reads CAWSDGYSNQPQHF. DNA for the CDR3: TGTGCCTGGAGTGACGGGTATAGCAATCAGCCCCAGCATTTT. J is TRBJ1-5 and V is TRBV30; no definite D call. The germline V gene has CDR1 GTSNPN and CDR2 SVGIG (reference sequence). V lost 1 base, J lost 0 bases, and 7 bases lay in between. This CDR3 is built from 14 residues.

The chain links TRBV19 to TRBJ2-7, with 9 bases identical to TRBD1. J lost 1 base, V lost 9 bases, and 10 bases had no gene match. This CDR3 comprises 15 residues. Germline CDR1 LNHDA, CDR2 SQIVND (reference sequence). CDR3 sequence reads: CASSLRTGASYEQYF. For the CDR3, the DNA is TGTGCCAGCAGCCTTAGGACAGGGGCATCCTACGAGCAGTACTTC.

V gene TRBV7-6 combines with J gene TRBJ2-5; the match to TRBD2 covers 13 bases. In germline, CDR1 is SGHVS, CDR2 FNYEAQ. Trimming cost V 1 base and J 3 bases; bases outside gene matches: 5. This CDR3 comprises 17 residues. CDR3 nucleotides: TGTGCCAGCAGCTTAGTTGATGGACTAGCGGGGGAAGAGACCCAGTACTTC. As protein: CASSLVDGLAGEETQYF.

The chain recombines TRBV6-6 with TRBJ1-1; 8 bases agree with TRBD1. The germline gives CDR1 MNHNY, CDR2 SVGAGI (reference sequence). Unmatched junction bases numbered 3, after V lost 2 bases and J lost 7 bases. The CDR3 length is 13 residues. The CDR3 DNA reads TGTGCCAGCAGTTACGGGACAGGTGGTGAAGCTTTCTTT. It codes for CASSYGTGGEAFF.

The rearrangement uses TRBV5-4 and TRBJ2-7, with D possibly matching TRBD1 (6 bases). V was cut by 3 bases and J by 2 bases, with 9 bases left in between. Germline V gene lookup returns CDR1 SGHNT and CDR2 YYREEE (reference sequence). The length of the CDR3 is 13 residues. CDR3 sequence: CASSSGAAYEQYF. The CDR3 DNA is TGTGCCAGCAGCTCAGGGGCAGCCTACGAGCAGTACTTC.

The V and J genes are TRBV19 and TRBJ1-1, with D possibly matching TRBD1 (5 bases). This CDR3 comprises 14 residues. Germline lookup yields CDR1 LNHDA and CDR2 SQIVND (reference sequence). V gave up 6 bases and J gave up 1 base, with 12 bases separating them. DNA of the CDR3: TGTGCCAGTAGACAAGGACAAGGGAACACTGAAGCTTTCTTT. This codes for CASRQGQGNTEAFF.

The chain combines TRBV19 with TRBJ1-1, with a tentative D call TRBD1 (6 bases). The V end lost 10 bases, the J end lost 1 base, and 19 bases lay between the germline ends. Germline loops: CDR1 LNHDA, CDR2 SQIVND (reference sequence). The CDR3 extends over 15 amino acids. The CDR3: CATKSPGHSNTEAFF. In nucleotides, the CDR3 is TGTGCCACTAAGAGCCCGGGACATTCGAACACTGAAGCTTTCTTT.

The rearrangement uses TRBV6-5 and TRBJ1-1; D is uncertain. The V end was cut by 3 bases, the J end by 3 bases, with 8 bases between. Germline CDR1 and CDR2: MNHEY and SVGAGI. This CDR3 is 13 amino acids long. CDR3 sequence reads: CASSYEGYTEAFF. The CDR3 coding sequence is TGTGCCAGCAGTTATGAGGGATACACTGAAGCTTTCTTT.

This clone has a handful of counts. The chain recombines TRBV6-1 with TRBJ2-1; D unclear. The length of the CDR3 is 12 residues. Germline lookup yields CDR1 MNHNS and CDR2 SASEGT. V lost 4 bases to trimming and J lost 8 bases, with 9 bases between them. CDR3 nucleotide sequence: TGTGCCAGCAGTGTGGCTGTCGATGAGCAGTTCTTC. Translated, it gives CASSVAVDEQFF.

The CDR3 protein is CASSVDSGKTSYEQYF. The CDR3 bases are TGTGCCAGCAGCGTAGATTCGGGAAAGACTTCCTACGAGCAGTACTTC. The genes are TRBV9 and TRBJ2-7, with D possibly matching TRBD2 (5 bases). Germline CDR1 SGDLS, CDR2 YYNGEE. CDR3 size: 16 residues. Deletions cut 0 bases from V and 1 base from J, with 14 bases between.

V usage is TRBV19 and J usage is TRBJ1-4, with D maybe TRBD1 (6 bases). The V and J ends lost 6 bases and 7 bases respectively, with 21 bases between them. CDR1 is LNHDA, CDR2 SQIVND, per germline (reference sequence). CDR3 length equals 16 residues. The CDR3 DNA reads TGTGCCAGTAGCCAAAGTAGCCAGGGGCGGGCTGAAAAACTGTTTTTT. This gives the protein CASSQSSQGRAEKLFF.

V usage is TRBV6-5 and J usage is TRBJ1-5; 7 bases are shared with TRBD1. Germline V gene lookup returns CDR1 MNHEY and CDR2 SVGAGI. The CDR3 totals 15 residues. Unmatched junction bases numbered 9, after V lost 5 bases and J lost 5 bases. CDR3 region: CASSPDRVRDQPQHF. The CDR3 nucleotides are TGTGCCAGCAGTCCCGACAGGGTAAGGGATCAGCCCCAGCATTTT.

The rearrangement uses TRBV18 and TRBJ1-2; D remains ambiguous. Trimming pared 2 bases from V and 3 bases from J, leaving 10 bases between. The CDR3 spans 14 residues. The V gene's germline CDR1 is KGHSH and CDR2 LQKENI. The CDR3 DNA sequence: TGTGCCAGCTCACCAGAGGGCGCAGACTATGGCTACACCTTC. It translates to CASSPEGADYGYTF.